Listed below are T cell receptor beta chains from one sample, sequenced in a study of chemoradiotherapy in HPV16-positive cancers. Only in-frame clones appear in the TCRdb table, and some are missing; sequencing was by immunoSEQ multiplex PCR. The sample records 20,000 to 30,000 clones, roughly 87% being singletons. This sample comprised blood, obtained from a patient who underwent chemoradiotherapy. The receptors were sampled from a human donor with HPV-associated anogenital cancer. Both conserved end residues are part of each CDR3. Expanded clones are given a class, and other clones once, few, many or no size at all.

j_call,v_call,clone_size,cdr3_aa
TRBJ2-3,TRBV2,few,CASSELLALTDTQYF
TRBJ1-5,TRBV2,-,CASSGQGSQPQHF
TRBJ2-7,TRBV7-9,-,CASSSDGGDEQYF
TRBJ2-5,TRBV27,-,CASSLVRQETQYF
TRBJ1-3,TRBV5-5,-,CASSQDRAGNTIYF
TRBJ1-1,TRBV9,-,CASSVEQGGTEAFF
TRBJ2-2,TRBV5-1,-,CASSPIQANTGELFF
TRBJ1-5,TRBV5-5,once,CASSFGRDQPQHF
TRBJ1-3,TRBV7-9,-,CASSFGKGLSGNTIYF
TRBJ2-2,TRBV18,-,CASSPPSLDSGELFF
TRBJ2-7,TRBV7-2,-,CASSPEGGRSYEQYF
TRBJ1-3,TRBV6-5,-,CASRPPGQRGNTIYF
TRBJ2-2,TRBV27,-,CASSPTRATGELFF
TRBJ1-2,TRBV7-6,-,CASSLGGAGYGYTF
TRBJ2-3,TRBV2,once,CASSQGALLFTDTQYF
TRBJ2-2,TRBV7-9,-,CASSAQAGGAAGELFF
TRBJ1-1,TRBV9,-,CASSVLGGQTEAFF
TRBJ2-7,TRBV5-1,-,CASSYDPGGEQYF
TRBJ2-2,TRBV6-5,few,CASCPRGFGGELFF
TRBJ2-1,TRBV7-2,-,CASSLRTSGRINEQFF
TRBJ2-1,TRBV4-3,once,CASSQEASGTFYNEQFF
TRBJ1-2,TRBV30,-,CAWLTGEWTNYGYTF
TRBJ1-5,TRBV30,-,CAWSVSGGGNQPQHF
TRBJ2-3,TRBV18,-,CASSPIESGSTDTQYF
TRBJ2-1,TRBV19,-,CASSIVSFGGVSSYNEQFF
TRBJ2-5,TRBV11-2,-,CASKISAQYQETQYF
-,TRBV6-1,-,CASRLALAGPYEQYF
TRBJ2-5,TRBV7-2,-,CASSLAGQHSQETQYF
TRBJ2-3,TRBV19,once,CASSMNGNTDTQYF
TRBJ2-3,TRBV2,few,CASLAGGWGTDTQYF
TRBJ2-1,TRBV7-2,once,CASSLSGTGYNEQFF
TRBJ2-5,TRBV4-1,once,CASSPRLTGGVSRDF
TRBJ1-6,TRBV9,-,CASSVEPTGGSPLHF
TRBJ2-1,TRBV5-8,-,CAGSLDPSSYNEQFF
TRBJ1-3,TRBV11-2,once,CASSRGQNSGNTIYF
TRBJ2-1,TRBV5-1,-,CASSLARSQGTVEQFF
TRBJ2-7,TRBV5-1,-,CASSEASGPYEQYF
TRBJ2-1,TRBV6-6,-,CASSPTTAGGRDEQFF
TRBJ1-2,TRBV4-2,-,CASSQDAYGYTF
TRBJ2-7,TRBV5-6,-,CASSLGLAGSYEQYF
TRBJ1-1,TRBV6-5,-,CASSPPAGTTEAFF
TRBJ2-5,TRBV14,once,CASSPFHPETQYF
TRBJ2-2,TRBV5-1,-,CASSEGTANTGELFF
TRBJ1-1,TRBV7-9,-,CASSLDGTPGSEAFF
TRBJ2-3,TRBV7-2,-,CASSFWAGVSTDTQYF
TRBJ2-3,TRBV6-1,few,CASSEAGTTDTQYF
TRBJ1-4,TRBV7-9,-,CASSTTASGREKLFF
TRBJ1-4,TRBV5-1,-,CASSMRGGDEKLFF
TRBJ1-3,TRBV28,-,CASSPPGVGNTIYF
TRBJ1-1,TRBV13,-,CASSLGVLGPLEAFF
TRBJ2-7,TRBV6-5,-,CASGLAVGEQYF
TRBJ2-7,TRBV20-1,-,CSASSYEQYF
TRBJ2-1,TRBV7-2,-,CASSQYHGTTKQFF
TRBJ2-4,TRBV18,-,CASSPRGPKNIQYF